These 24 T cell receptor beta chains share one sample of origin, sequenced in a study of shared clonotypes between healthy human individuals. Clones were sequenced by immunoSEQ multiplex PCR, and TCRdb holds only the in-frame ones, with some missing. The sample contains about 1.1 million clones, approximately 80% of which appear only once. The sequencing sample was made of memory CD4+ T cells from PBMCs. This sample's subset: CD45RA-negative fraction. Receptor source: a man between 18 and 35 years old in good health. Some clones in this sample may be carry-over from other donors' samples.

The chain links TRBV6-1 to TRBJ1-1; TRBD1 agrees at 8 bases. The germline CDR1 and CDR2 sequences are MNHNS and SASEGT. The CDR3 has 14 amino acids. The V segment lost 6 bases and the J segment 1 base; nucleotides outside the gene matches: 4. CDR3 nucleotides: TGTGCCAGCAGCTGGACAGGGACGAACACTGAAGCTTTCTTT. It translates to CASSWTGTNTEAFF.

This chain uses TRBV7-8 with TRBJ2-1; 13 nucleotides agree with TRBD2. The J segment lost 8 bases and the V segment lost 4 bases, leaving 5 bases of the junction unmatched. CDR1 and CDR2 (germline): SGHVS, FQNEAQ. The CDR3 has 15 residues. The CDR3 nucleotides are TGTGCCAGCAGCTCCGGGACTAGCGGGACAGATGAGCAGTTCTTC. This sequence encodes CASSSGTSGTDEQFF.

The chain recombines TRBV5-6 with TRBJ1-4; maybe TRBD1 (5 bases). Germline loops: CDR1 SGHDT, CDR2 YYEEEE. The CDR3 is 13 residues long. The V end was cut by 0 bases, the J end by 5 bases, with 5 bases between. The CDR3 protein is CASSLAGNEKLFF. The CDR3 DNA sequence: TGTGCCAGCAGCTTGGCAGGGAATGAAAAACTGTTTTTT.

This chain joins TRBV2 and TRBJ2-3, with D perhaps TRBD2 (5 bases). Germline V CDR1 and CDR2: SNHLY, FYNNEI. V was pared by 4 bases and J by 3 bases, with 14 bases between. The CDR3 covers 15 residues. The CDR3 is CASSVPGDPTDTQYF. In DNA, the CDR3 is TGTGCCAGCAGTGTCCCCGGGGATCCGACAGATACGCAGTATTTT.

A few counts support this clone. The rearrangement links TRBV9 to TRBJ1-3; 9 positions match TRBD1. Trimming at V came to 4 bases and at J to 4 bases, leaving 6 bases not matched to a gene. The CDR3 runs 15 residues. Germline V CDR1 and CDR2: SGDLS, YYNGEE. This chain's CDR3 is CASSPGTGLGNTIYF. The CDR3 bases are TGTGCCAGCAGCCCCGGGACAGGGTTGGGAAACACCATATATTTT. Full variable domain (remainder filled in from reference TRBV9 and TRBJ1-3): DSGVTQTPKHLITATGQRVTLRCSPRSGDLSVYWYQQSLDQGLQFLIQYYNGEERAKGNILERFSAQQFPDLHSELNLSSLELGDSALYFCASSPGTGLGNTIYFGEGSWLTVV.

This chain links TRBV7-2 with TRBJ2-1, with D possibly being TRBD2 (6 bases). The CDR3 length is 17 residues. Germline-derived CDR1 and CDR2 are SGHTA and FQGNSA. The V gene lost 1 base and the J gene lost 0 bases, with 13 bases spanning the gap. The CDR3 here is CASSLESSGHSYNEQFF. CDR3 coding DNA: TGTGCCAGCAGCTTAGAGAGTAGCGGCCACTCCTACAATGAGCAGTTCTTC.

V usage is TRBV18 and J usage is TRBJ1-4; 7 bases are shared with TRBD1. The CDR3 runs 16 residues. Germline V gene lookup returns CDR1 KGHSH and CDR2 LQKENI. The trim removed 3 bases at V and 8 bases at J, leaving 12 bases unmatched. CDR3 bases: TGTGCCAGCTCACCGACGGCGACAGGGCTTGAAGAAAAACTGTTTTTT. Translation gives CASSPTATGLEEKLFF.

This clone has only a few counts. The chain has TRBV18 and TRBJ1-2; D not resolved. The CDR3 sequence is 16 residues long. CDR1 is KGHSH, CDR2 LQKENI, per germline. V lost 2 bases and J lost 3, with 16 bases in between. As DNA, the CDR3 is TGTGCCAGCTCACCATTGGATTCCCCCTGGGACTATGGCTACACCTTC. Amino acids: CASSPLDSPWDYGYTF.

This clone was detected only a few times. The CDR3 loop reads CASSSLPGREGRYEQYF. The DNA of the CDR3 is TGTGCCAGCAGCTCTCTTCCCGGGCGGGAGGGCCGGTACGAGCAGTACTTC. The genes are TRBV11-2 and TRBJ2-7; 9 nucleotides match TRBD2. Germline lookup yields CDR1 SGHAT and CDR2 FQNNGV. This CDR3 region has 17 residues. V dropped 4 bases and J dropped 4; count of bases not matched to a gene: 14.

This clone was counted a single time. The CDR3 DNA sequence: TGTGCCAGCAGCTTATTTGGGGGACTAGGAGACGAGCAGTACTTC. Residues: CASSLFGGLGDEQYF. The rearrangement joins TRBV7-2 to TRBJ2-7; 8 nucleotides match TRBD2. The germline CDR1 and CDR2 sequences are SGHTA and FQGNSA. CDR3 length equals 15 residues. J was trimmed by 5 bases and V by 2 bases; bases with no gene match: 8.

With respect to this clone: This sample also contains other DNA sequences that code for the same CDR3. The V call is TRBV5-1, the J call TRBJ2-4; TRBD1 matches 8 bases. The trim removed 2 bases at V and 3 bases at J, leaving 1 base unmatched. Germline V gene sequence: CDR1 SGHRS, CDR2 YFSETQ. The CDR3 runs 14 residues. The CDR3 nucleotides read TGCGCCAGCAGCTTACAGGGGGACAAAAACATTCAGTACTTC. Translated, it gives CASSLQGDKNIQYF. The full variable domain, rest sourced from reference TRBV5-1 and TRBJ2-4, is KAGVTQTPRYLIKTRGQQVTLSCSPISGHRSVSWYQQTPGQGLQFLFEYFSETQRNKGNFPGRFSGRQFSNSRSEMNVSTLELGDSALYLCASSLQGDKNIQYFGAGTRLSVL.

The chain links TRBV2 to TRBJ1-2; D not certain. Germline V CDR1 and CDR2: SNHLY, FYNNEI. The length of the CDR3 is 11 residues. The V end was cut by 4 bases, the J end by 8 bases, with 8 bases between. Here the CDR3 DNA reads TGTGCCAGCAGTGCGGGCCTGGGCTACACCTTC. Amino acids: CASSAGLGYTF.

The chain employs TRBV20-1 and TRBJ1-1; D unclear. CDR3 size: 10 residues. Germline-derived CDR1 and CDR2 are DFQATT and SNEGSKA (reference sequence). The V end lost 3 bases, the J end lost 5 bases, and 4 bases lay between the germline ends. The CDR3 sequence is CSARATEAFF. DNA for the CDR3: TGCAGTGCTAGGGCTACTGAAGCTTTCTTT.

This rearrangement joins TRBV20-1 to TRBJ2-7; no definite D call. The CDR3 is 10 amino acids. CDR1 is DFQATT and CDR2 is SNEGSKA in the germline V gene (reference sequence). V was cut by 1 base and J by 6 bases, with 4 bases left in between. Written as DNA, the CDR3 is TGCAGTGCTAGAGGGGGCGAGCAGTACTTC. Its protein is CSARGGEQYF.

This clone came up a few times. Other DNA variants within this sample encode the same CDR3. The chain carries TRBV15 and TRBJ1-3; no definite D call. CDR1 LNHNV and CDR2 YYDKDF come from the germline V gene (reference sequence). Trimming removed 0 bases from V and 3 bases from J, with 3 bases in between. This CDR3 contains 13 residues. As DNA, the CDR3 is TGTGCCACCAGCAGAGATAGTGGAAACACCATATATTTT. Its protein product is CATSRDSGNTIYF.

This clone was picked up a small number of times. V and J are TRBV28 and TRBJ2-7, with a weak D call TRBD1 (6 bases). Germline values: CDR1 MDHEN, CDR2 SYDVKM. This CDR3 is built from 15 residues. Trimming took off 5 bases at V and 4 bases at J, with 18 bases between the two ends. The CDR3 here is CASSAYRAPRYEQYF. CDR3 nucleotides: TGTGCCAGCAGTGCCTACAGGGCGCCCCGGTACGAGCAGTACTTC.

J is TRBJ1-2 and V is TRBV19; 8 nucleotides line up with TRBD1. Germline CDR1 and CDR2: LNHDA and SQIVND (reference sequence). V gave up 4 bases and J gave up 6 bases; unmatched junction bases: 10. The CDR3 has 15 residues. This chain's CDR3 is CASSRYRGSKDGYTF. The CDR3 DNA reads as TGTGCCAGTAGTAGGTACAGGGGGTCGAAAGATGGCTACACCTTC.

This clone was observed a few times. The chain is built from TRBV5-1 and TRBJ2-1; 12 bases agree with TRBD2. J lost 5 bases, V lost 3 bases, and 12 bases had no gene match. The CDR3 contains 18 residues. Germline V gene lookup returns CDR1 SGHRS and CDR2 YFSETQ. DNA of the CDR3: TGCGCCAGCAGCTACCGGACTAGCGGGGATCCCGGGGACAATGAGCAGTTCTTC. It encodes CASSYRTSGDPGDNEQFF.

This clone was found a few times. Other DNA variants within this sample encode the same CDR3. The V and J genes are TRBV10-3 and TRBJ2-7; D ambiguous. This CDR3 is built from 12 residues. Trimming left V 3 bases short and J 1 base short, with 4 bases between. The V gene's germline CDR1 is ENHRY and CDR2 SYGVKD. DNA for the CDR3: TGTGCCATCAGTGACAGTTCCTACGAGCAGTACTTC. Translation gives CAISDSSYEQYF.

V and J are TRBV10-3 and TRBJ2-5; D gene ambiguous. The length of the CDR3 is 13 residues. V shed 11 bases and J shed 1 base, with 14 bases lying between them. The germline V gene has CDR1 ENHRY and CDR2 SYGVKD. CDR3 bases: TGTGCCTCCCATAGGCAGACCCAAGAGACCCAGTACTTC. Translation: CASHRQTQETQYF.

This clone was recorded a few times. The V gene is TRBV18, the J gene TRBJ2-7; TRBD1 aligns across 7 bases. The CDR3 loop spans 14 amino acids. The germline V gene has CDR1 KGHSH and CDR2 LQKENI. With V trimmed by 1 base and J by 3 bases, 3 bases remained unmatched. The CDR3 sequence: CASSPLGQDYEQYF. The CDR3 DNA reads as TGTGCCAGCTCACCACTCGGACAGGACTACGAGCAGTACTTC.

The chain uses TRBV4-2 and TRBJ1-2; 10 bases line up with TRBD1. Looked up from germline, CDR1 is LGHNA and CDR2 is YNFKEQ. The trim removed 4 bases at V and 8 bases at J, leaving 4 bases unmatched. There are 13 residues in the CDR3. CDR3 sequence: CASSPGQGRGYTF. The CDR3 region has the DNA TGTGCCAGCAGCCCGGGACAGGGGCGAGGCTACACCTTC.

This clone was counted only a few times. The chain employs TRBV18 and TRBJ1-5; D may be TRBD1 (5 bases). In germline, CDR1 is KGHSH, CDR2 LQKENI. The V end was cut by 6 bases, the J end by 7 bases, with 16 bases between. The CDR3 totals 14 residues. The CDR3 DNA reads as TGTGCCAGCTCTAAAGAGAGGGGAGGCCAGCCCCAGCATTTT. Protein product: CASSKERGGQPQHF.

V usage is TRBV4-1 and J usage is TRBJ2-3; tentatively, D is TRBD2 (5 bases). Trimming pared 2 bases from V and 2 bases from J, leaving 11 bases between. The CDR3 contains 15 residues. Germline CDR1 is MGHRA and CDR2 is YSYEKL. This chain's CDR3 is CASSQWASPTDTQYF. CDR3 sequence (DNA): TGCGCCAGCAGCCAATGGGCTAGCCCCACAGATACGCAGTATTTT.